The rows below give T cell receptor beta chains drawn from one sample of a study of resident and recirculating memory T cells in vitiligo. Clones were read by immunoSEQ multiplex PCR, and TCRdb kept only the in-frame ones, dropping some. The table lists tens of thousands of clones, roughly 90% of them singletons. The specimen sequenced was blood. These receptors were obtained from a male donor with vitiligo. Both conserved end residues are part of each CDR3. The order of the fields is D gene, J gene, V gene, clone size, CDR3 DNA, CDR3 protein. A D gene is named only where the DNA matches it firmly. Some rows have no size entry. The others give once, few or many, or a class for an expanded clone.

TRBD1	TRBJ1-2	TRBV29-1	-	TGCAGCGGAGAAACAGGGGGAAGGAGCTACACCTTC	CSGETGGRSYTF
-	TRBJ1-1	TRBV28	-	TGTGCCAGCAGTGACTTCGGTGGGGCGAACACTGAAGCTTTCTTT	CASSDFGGANTEAFF
-	TRBJ2-2	TRBV5-1	-	TGCGCCAGCAGCACCCAGGGTAGGAACACCGGGGAGCTGTTTTTT	CASSTQGRNTGELFF
-	TRBJ1-2	TRBV7-2	-	TGTGCCAGCAGCTTAGACTCCGGTAACTATGGCTACACCTTC	CASSLDSGNYGYTF
-	TRBJ2-5	TRBV7-9	-	TGTGCCAGCAGCTTAGGGGCAGCCCAAGAGACCCAGTACTTC	CASSLGAAQETQYF
TRBD1	TRBJ1-1	TRBV7-8	-	TGTGCCAGCAGCCCACGTCTCGGACAGGGGCGACGAGGCACTGAAGCTTTCTTT	CASSPRLGQGRRGTEAFF
-	TRBJ2-7	TRBV5-6	-	TGTGCCACGAGAGGGGGCTCCTACGAGCAGTACTTC	CATRGGSYEQYF
TRBD2	TRBJ2-3	TRBV7-8	-	TGTGCCAGCAGCAATCGACGTGAGCGGGGGGGCCGAGATACGCAGTATTTT	CASSNRRERGGRDTQYF
-	TRBJ1-4	TRBV4-1	-	TGCGCCAGCAGCCCCCAAGCGAGGACTAATGAAAAACTGTTTTTT	CASSPQARTNEKLFF
-	TRBJ1-2	TRBV29-1	-	TGCAGCGTTGAAAGCAGGAACTATGGCTACACCTTC	CSVESRNYGYTF
-	TRBJ1-2	TRBV13	-	TGTGCCAGCAGCTTAGGACAGGCAAATGGCTACACCTTC	CASSLGQANGYTF
TRBD2	TRBJ2-3	TRBV7-9	-	TGTGCCAGCAGCCTACTGGGACTAGCGGGCACAGATACGCAGTATTTT	CASSLLGLAGTDTQYF
-	TRBJ1-1	TRBV7-2	-	TGTGCCAGCAGCTTAGGGGCAATGATCACTGAAGCTTTCTTT	CASSLGAMITEAFF
-	TRBJ2-7	TRBV5-6	-	TGTGCCAGCAGCCCCTCGCCCTTCTCCTACGAGCAGTACTTC	CASSPSPFSYEQYF
-	TRBJ1-1	TRBV11-2	-	TGTGCCAGCAGCTTAGGGGCAGGCATGAACACTGAAGCTTTCTTT	CASSLGAGMNTEAFF
TRBD2	TRBJ2-5	TRBV30	-	TGTGCCTGGAGGAGAAGCGGGGCAGGGGAGACCCAGTACTTC	CAWRRSGAGETQYF
-	TRBJ1-6	TRBV6-1	-	TGTGCCAGCAGTGAAGCGGGGGGGCGCGGGAATTCACCCCTCCACTTT	CASSEAGGRGNSPLHF
TRBD1	TRBJ2-7	TRBV19	-	TGTGCCAGTAGTATCCCGGGACAGGGGGCCTACGAGCAGTACTTC	CASSIPGQGAYEQYF
-	TRBJ1-3	TRBV7-2	-	TGTGCCAGCAGCCCTACAGTTATTGGAAACACCATATATTTT	CASSPTVIGNTIYF
-	TRBJ1-5	TRBV27	-	TGTGCCAGCAGTCCTCACGCCACGAGATATAGCAATCAGCCCCAGCATTTT	CASSPHATRYSNQPQHF
-	TRBJ1-1	TRBV19	-	TGTGCCAGTAGTATAGTCCTCCTCGGGGGTACTGAAGCTTTCTTT	CASSIVLLGGTEAFF
TRBD1	TRBJ1-5	TRBV4-3	-	TGCGCCAGCAGCCAAGACTTCCAAACAGGGGTGAGGAATCAGCCCCAGCATTTT	CASSQDFQTGVRNQPQHF
-	TRBJ1-1	TRBV11-3	few	TGTGCCAGCAGCCTACAGGTTTGGACTGAAGCTTTCTTT	CASSLQVWTEAFF
-	TRBJ2-5	TRBV27	-	TGTGCCAGCAGTCTGCGGGGCCAAGAGACCCAGTACTTC	CASSLRGQETQYF
TRBD1	TRBJ2-7	TRBV27	-	TGTGCCAGCAGGGGATCCGGGACAGGGTCCCACGAGCAGTACTTC	CASRGSGTGSHEQYF